The rows below give T cell receptor beta chains drawn from one sample of a study of CD8+CD57+ T cells in acquired aplastic anemia. TCRdb re-called the reads through MiXCR, storing one row per CDR3 protein. The table has around 170,000 distinct CDR3 sequences, under 75% seen once. The sample taken for sequencing was sorted CD4+, CD8+, or CD8+CD57+ T cells (not recorded which) from PBMCs. The receptors here all came from a human donor in good health. The CDR3 runs from the conserved cysteine through the conserved F or W. Fields, in order: J gene, D gene, CDR3 length, clone size, V gene, CDR3 DNA, CDR3 protein. A D gene is named only where the DNA matches it firmly. Clone size is stated in some rows and not others, as once, few, many or a class when expanded.

J: TRBJ1-2; D: -; length: 15; size: many; V: TRBV2; DNA: TGTGCCAGCAGTGAAGGCGGTAGAGCTAACTATGGCTACACCTTC; CDR3: CASSEGGRANYGYTF
J: TRBJ2-1; D: -; length: 15; size: few; V: TRBV24-1; DNA: TGTGCCACCAGTGACTCGGACTCCTGGGATGATGAGCAGTTCTTC; CDR3: CATSDSDSWDDEQFF
J: TRBJ2-7; D: TRBD2; length: 16; size: once; V: TRBV29-1; DNA: TGCAGCGTTTCCCTAGCGGGAGTGTCCCCCAACTACGAGCAGTACTTC; CDR3: CSVSLAGVSPNYEQYF
J: TRBJ2-7; D: -; length: 15; size: many; V: TRBV7-6; DNA: TGTGCCAGCAGCTCCTTAGGGGTCCCTTCCTACGAGCAGTACTTC; CDR3: CASSSLGVPSYEQYF
J: TRBJ2-3; D: -; length: 15; size: -; V: TRBV2; DNA: TGTGCCTCCTCAGAGTTGGGGGCCGGCACAGATACGCAGTATTTT; CDR3: CASSELGAGTDTQYF
J: TRBJ1-4; D: -; length: 13; size: -; V: TRBV2; DNA: TGTGCCAGCAGTATAGGAACCACCGAAAAACTGTTTTTT; CDR3: CASSIGTTEKLFF
J: TRBJ2-4; D: -; length: 11; size: -; V: TRBV5-1; DNA: TGCGCCAGCAGCCTAAAAAACATTCAGTACTTC; CDR3: CASSLKNIQYF
J: TRBJ1-1; D: -; length: 15; size: many; V: TRBV5-1; DNA: TGCGCCAGCAGCTTGGAAAGGAGTTTGAACACTGAAGCTTTCTTT; CDR3: CASSLERSLNTEAFF
J: TRBJ2-1; D: TRBD2; length: 16; size: -; V: TRBV6-1; DNA: TGTGCCAGCAGTTACTTTAGCGGGAGGGCCTACAATGAGCAGTTCTTC; CDR3: CASSYFSGRAYNEQFF
J: TRBJ2-1; D: TRBD1; length: 13; size: -; V: TRBV2; DNA: TGTGCCACAGGGACAGGGGGTTCCAATGAGCAGTTCTTC; CDR3: CATGTGGSNEQFF
J: TRBJ2-6; D: TRBD1; length: 19; size: many; V: TRBV7-9; DNA: TGTGCCAGCAGCTTTCCGCTTTGGGGACAGGGTTCTGGGGCCAACGTCCTGACTTTC; CDR3: CASSFPLWGQGSGANVLTF
J: TRBJ1-1; D: -; length: 14; size: -; V: TRBV5-1; DNA: TGCGCCAGCAGCTCTGGGGGGACGATGACTGAAGCTTTCTTT; CDR3: CASSSGGTMTEAFF
J: TRBJ2-7; D: TRBD2; length: 16; size: few; V: TRBV7-9; DNA: TGTGCCAGCAGCTTAGGTCTAGCGGGAGTCCCCTACGAGCAGTACTTC; CDR3: CASSLGLAGVPYEQYF
J: TRBJ2-3; D: -; length: 15; size: -; V: TRBV7-9; DNA: TGTGCCAGCAGCCCGTCGCCGACGGGGGCGAGTACGCAGTATTTT; CDR3: CASSPSPTGASTQYF
J: TRBJ1-2; D: TRBD1; length: 13; size: -; V: TRBV11-2; DNA: TGTGCCAGCAGCTCGCGACAGGGAGATGGCTACACCTTC; CDR3: CASSSRQGDGYTF
J: TRBJ1-1; D: TRBD1; length: 14; size: -; V: TRBV2; DNA: TGTGCCAGCAGCGATCAAACAGGGGGCACTGAAGCTTTCTTT; CDR3: CASSDQTGGTEAFF
J: TRBJ1-1; D: -; length: 13; size: -; V: TRBV19; DNA: TGTGCCAGTAGTATTACGTGGAACACTGAAGCTTTCTTT; CDR3: CASSITWNTEAFF
J: TRBJ2-7; D: TRBD1; length: 13; size: few; V: TRBV30; DNA: TGTGCCTGGGAGGACAGGGGTTTGGACGAGCAGTACTTC; CDR3: CAWEDRGLDEQYF
J: TRBJ2-1; D: TRBD2; length: 16; size: many; V: TRBV7-9; DNA: TGTGCCAGCAGCTTAGAGAGACTAGCGGGTAAGAATGAGCAGTTCTTC; CDR3: CASSLERLAGKNEQFF
J: TRBJ1-5; D: TRBD1; length: 16; size: -; V: TRBV19; DNA: TGTGCCAGTAGTATTGAGGTAGGGGGCCTCAATCAGCCCCAGCATTTT; CDR3: CASSIEVGGLNQPQHF
J: TRBJ2-4; D: -; length: 17; size: -; V: TRBV15; DNA: TGTGCCACCAGCAGAGATATGTGGGGCCAGCCAAAAAACATTCAGTACTTC; CDR3: CATSRDMWGQPKNIQYF
J: TRBJ1-1; D: -; length: 16; size: -; V: TRBV19; DNA: TGTGCCAGTAGTATCGGCCGGGAGAGGACGGGAGATGAAGCTTTCTTT; CDR3: CASSIGRERTGDEAFF
J: TRBJ1-5; D: -; length: 14; size: -; V: TRBV19; DNA: TGTGCCACCGCAGGAAAAGCTATAAATCAGCCCCAGCATTTT; CDR3: CATAGKAINQPQHF
J: TRBJ2-7; D: TRBD2; length: 15; size: -; V: TRBV11-2; DNA: TGTGCCAGCAGCCCCTGGGGGACTAGCGGGTACGAGCAGTACTTC; CDR3: CASSPWGTSGYEQYF
J: TRBJ2-7; D: -; length: 12; size: -; V: TRBV29-1; DNA: TGCAGCGCTGAGGACGGAACCTACGAGCAGTACTTC; CDR3: CSAEDGTYEQYF
J: TRBJ2-1; D: TRBD2; length: 17; size: -; V: TRBV24-1; DNA: TGTGCCACCAGTGATTCCTTGCTTCAGCGGGGGAGCGCTGAGCAGTTCTTC; CDR3: CATSDSLLQRGSAEQFF
J: TRBJ2-2; D: -; length: 18; size: -; V: TRBV4-2; DNA: TGTGCCAGCAGCCACCCCCCCTGGGGAGAGCAGAACACCGGGGAGCTGTTTTTT; CDR3: CASSHPPWGEQNTGELFF
J: TRBJ1-2; D: -; length: 15; size: -; V: TRBV10-3; DNA: TGTGCCATCAGTGAGAAGCAGGGAAAGATCTATGGCTACACCTTC; CDR3: CAISEKQGKIYGYTF
J: TRBJ1-5; D: -; length: 15; size: -; V: TRBV2; DNA: TGTGCCAGCAAATTAGACCCACCCAGCAATCAGCCCCAGCATTTT; CDR3: CASKLDPPSNQPQHF
J: TRBJ2-3; D: -; length: 19; size: -; V: TRBV7-9; DNA: TGTGCCAGCGGGGGGGGGGACGGGGACAGAATACGCCTCACAGATACGCAGTATTTT; CDR3: CASGGGDGDRIRLTDTQYF
J: TRBJ2-3; D: TRBD1; length: 15; size: -; V: TRBV9; DNA: TGTGCCAGCAGCGTAGTAGGACAGGAAACAGATACGCAGTATTTT; CDR3: CASSVVGQETDTQYF
J: TRBJ1-1; D: TRBD1; length: 14; size: few; V: TRBV28; DNA: TGTGCCAGCACCATAACAGGGGGGGGTACTGAAGCTTTCTTT; CDR3: CASTITGGGTEAFF
J: TRBJ2-7; D: TRBD2; length: 13; size: few; V: TRBV20-1; DNA: TGCAGTGCAGTCGGGGGGAAGCCCTACGAGCAGTACTTC; CDR3: CSAVGGKPYEQYF
J: TRBJ2-7; D: TRBD1; length: 12; size: -; V: TRBV7-2; DNA: TGTGCCAGCAGCCAACGACAGGGTTCGCAGTACTTC; CDR3: CASSQRQGSQYF
J: TRBJ1-2; D: TRBD1; length: 12; size: -; V: TRBV20-1; DNA: TGCAGTGCTAAACAGGGGGGAGTTAGCTACACCTTC; CDR3: CSAKQGGVSYTF
J: TRBJ1-1; D: -; length: 17; size: many; V: TRBV5-5; DNA: TGTGCCAGCAGCTTGTTGCAGTTACTATCATCGAACACTGAAGCTTTCTTT; CDR3: CASSLLQLLSSNTEAFF
J: TRBJ2-3; D: -; length: 16; size: -; V: TRBV15; DNA: TGTGCCACCAGCAGAGATGGGGGGGCTAGCACAGATACGCAGTATTTT; CDR3: CATSRDGGASTDTQYF
J: TRBJ2-5; D: -; length: 14; size: -; V: TRBV7-9; DNA: TGTGCCAGCAGCTCGTTGACAAGGGAAGAGACCCAGTACTTC; CDR3: CASSSLTREETQYF
J: TRBJ2-7; D: -; length: 13; size: many; V: TRBV7-9; DNA: TGTGCCAGTCGGGACGCAGCCTCCTACGAGCAGTACTTC; CDR3: CASRDAASYEQYF
J: TRBJ2-7; D: TRBD2; length: 12; size: -; V: TRBV24-1; DNA: TGTGCCACCCAGGGAGGGATCCTCGAGCAGTACTTC; CDR3: CATQGGILEQYF
J: TRBJ1-6; D: -; length: 15; size: -; V: TRBV20-1; DNA: TGCAGTGCTAGACCTCTGGGGCGGGACGTGCAACCCCTCCACTTT; CDR3: CSARPLGRDVQPLHF
J: TRBJ1-2; D: -; length: 15; size: -; V: TRBV6-5; DNA: TGTGCCAGCCCCGTGACAGCACCCCCGAGGTATGGCTACACCTTC; CDR3: CASPVTAPPRYGYTF
J: TRBJ2-7; D: TRBD2; length: 14; size: many; V: TRBV6-1; DNA: TGTGCCAGCAGTTACTCCCCCAGGGAGGGCGAGCAGTACTTC; CDR3: CASSYSPREGEQYF
J: TRBJ2-7; D: -; length: 13; size: many; V: TRBV12-3/TRBV12-4; DNA: TGTGCCAGCAGTTACAGGGACGGCTACGAGCAGTACTTC; CDR3: CASSYRDGYEQYF
J: TRBJ2-5; D: TRBD2; length: 16; size: -; V: TRBV6-4; DNA: TGTGCCAGCAGTGACTCGACTAGCGGGGGGGCAGAGACCCAGTACTTC; CDR3: CASSDSTSGGAETQYF
J: TRBJ2-3; D: -; length: 18; size: -; V: TRBV5-1; DNA: TGCGCCAGCAGCTTGGGAGACAGGGAGGTGCGGGTCTCAGATACACAGTATTTT; CDR3: CASSLGDREVRVSDTQYF
J: TRBJ2-1; D: TRBD2; length: 16; size: many; V: TRBV20-1; DNA: TGCAGTGCTAGAGGAGCGGGAGGCTTTTTTAACAATGAGCAGTTCTTC; CDR3: CSARGAGGFFNNEQFF
J: TRBJ2-1; D: -; length: 15; size: -; V: TRBV28; DNA: TGTGCCAGCAGTGCCCTAGGGGGAAGATACAATGAGCAGTTCTTC; CDR3: CASSALGGRYNEQFF
J: TRBJ1-3; D: -; length: 11; size: -; V: TRBV2; DNA: TGTGCCAGCAGAACGGGAAACACCATATATTTT; CDR3: CASRTGNTIYF